The source of this T cell receptor beta chain is a study of blood T cell repertoires in COVID-19. Study background: From the United States, Italy and Spain came samples of acute and convalescent COVID-19. PBMCs, B-cell-depleted T cells, or T cells were the source of the cDNA or gDNA that made up the material.

In the authors' workflow: Amplification of reference gene primers was used by the study to estimate nucleated cell counts. Using immunoSEQ multiplex PCR, the repertoire was profiled, and TCRdb retains in-frame clones only, with some absent. V, J and clone size are taken as reported in that table, and D and trimming were inferred from the DNA itself. The sample has approximately 54,000 clones; 70% to 90% are singletons. V shed 1 base, J shed 4 bases, and the junction held 5 bases outside the gene matches. Germline values: CDR1 SGHTA, CDR2 FQGNSA. There are 15 residues in the CDR3. This clone showed up just a few times.

The sequenced sample consisted of peripheral blood. This chain uses TRBV7-2 with TRBJ2-5, with 8 bases fitting TRBD2. This clonotype was obtained from a man older than 75 with active COVID-19. The DNA of the CDR3 is TGTGCCAGCAGCTTAGACAGCGGGAGAGGAGAGACCCAGTACTTC. This sequence encodes CASSLDSGRGETQYF.